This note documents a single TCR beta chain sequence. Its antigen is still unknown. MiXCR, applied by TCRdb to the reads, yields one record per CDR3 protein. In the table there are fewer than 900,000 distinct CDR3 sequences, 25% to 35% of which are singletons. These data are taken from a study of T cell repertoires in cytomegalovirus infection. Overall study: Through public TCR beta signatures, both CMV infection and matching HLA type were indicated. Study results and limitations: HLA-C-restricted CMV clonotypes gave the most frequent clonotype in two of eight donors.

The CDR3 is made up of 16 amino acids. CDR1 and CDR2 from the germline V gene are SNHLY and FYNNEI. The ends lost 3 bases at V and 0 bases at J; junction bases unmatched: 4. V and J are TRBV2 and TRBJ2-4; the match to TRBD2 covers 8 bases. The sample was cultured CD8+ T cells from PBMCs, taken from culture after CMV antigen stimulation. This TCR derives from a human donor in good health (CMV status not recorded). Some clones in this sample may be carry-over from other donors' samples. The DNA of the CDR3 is TGTGCCAGCAGTGACCTAGCGGGCGTAGCCAAAAACATTCAGTACTTC. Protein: CASSDLAGVAKNIQYF.